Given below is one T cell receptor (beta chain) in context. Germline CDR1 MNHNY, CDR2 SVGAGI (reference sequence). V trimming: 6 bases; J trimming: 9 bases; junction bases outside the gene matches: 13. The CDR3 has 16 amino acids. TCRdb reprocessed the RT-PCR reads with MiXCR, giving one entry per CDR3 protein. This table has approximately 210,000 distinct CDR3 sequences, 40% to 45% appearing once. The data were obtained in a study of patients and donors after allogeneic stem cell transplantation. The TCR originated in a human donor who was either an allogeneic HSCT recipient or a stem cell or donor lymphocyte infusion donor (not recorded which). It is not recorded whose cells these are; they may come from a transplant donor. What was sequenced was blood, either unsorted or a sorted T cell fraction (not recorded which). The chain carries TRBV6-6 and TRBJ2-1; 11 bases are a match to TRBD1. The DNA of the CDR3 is TGTGCCAGCAGACCCTTCGACGGACAGGGGGCCGGTGAGCAGTTCTTC. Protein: CASRPFDGQGAGEQFF.